This is a list of T cell receptor beta chains from one sample in a study of shared T cell receptors in the human thymus. Data came from immunoSEQ multiplex PCR; TCRdb stores just in-frame clones and leaves some out. The sample has 550,000 to 800,000 clones; roughly 88% are singletons. This sample was also put to use in a study of human thymus T cells.

Sequences were obtained from thymocytes. All receptors come from a girl under three years old with a congenital heart defect. Each CDR3 is given with its conserved first and last residue. The D gene is left open where the match is weak. Size is stated for part of the rows, as once, few or many counts, or as a class when the clone is expanded.

>TRBJ2-7|.|TRBV7-9|.
CASSGAVGTYSEQYF
TGTGCCAGCAGCGGGGCGGTCGGCACGTATTCCGAGCAGTACTTC
>TRBJ2-1|.|TRBV27|.
CASRQTGRFNEQFF
TGTGCCAGCAGACAGACAGGGAGGTTCAATGAGCAGTTCTTC
>TRBJ1-1|TRBD1|TRBV19|.
CASSPGQENTEAFF
TGTGCCAGTAGCCCCGGACAGGAGAACACTGAAGCTTTCTTT
>TRBJ2-3|TRBD2|TRBV7-9|.
CASSLEDSGGPTSTDTQYF
TGTGCCAGCAGCTTAGAAGATAGCGGGGGGCCGACTAGCACAGATACGCAGTATTTT
>TRBJ2-1|.|TRBV7-2|once
CASSPRRRYNEQFF
TGTGCCAGCAGCCCACGAAGGCGGTACAATGAGCAGTTCTTC
>TRBJ2-1|TRBD2|TRBV4-1|.
CASTQNRLAGGTEQFF
TGCGCCAGCACCCAAAATCGGCTAGCGGGGGGGACTGAGCAGTTCTTC
>TRBJ2-3|TRBD1|TRBV6-5|.
CASSPGQGARDTQYF
TGTGCCAGCAGCCCCGGGCAGGGGGCGCGAGATACGCAGTATTTT
>TRBJ2-7|TRBD2|TRBV18|once
CASSPLAGGPNYEQYF
TGTGCCAGCTCGCCACTAGCGGGGGGCCCCAACTACGAGCAGTACTTC
>TRBJ1-5|.|TRBV6-4|.
CASSAKAGPNQPQHF
TGTGCCAGCAGTGCTAAAGCAGGGCCCAATCAGCCCCAGCATTTT
>TRBJ1-1|.|TRBV2|.
CASSDLIVTRASTEAFF
TGTGCCAGCAGTGACCTTATCGTGACGCGGGCGAGCACTGAAGCTTTCTTT
>TRBJ2-1|.|TRBV19|.
CASSIALASSYNEQFF
TGTGCCAGTAGTATAGCACTAGCAAGCTCCTACAATGAGCAGTTCTTC
>TRBJ1-2|.|TRBV7-2|.
CASSFIGPGRYGYTF
TGTGCCAGCAGCTTTATTGGCCCGGGGAGGTATGGCTACACCTTC
>TRBJ1-1|.|TRBV10-1|.
CASSESTGNTEAFF
TGCGCCAGCAGTGAGTCGACAGGGAACACTGAAGCTTTCTTT
>TRBJ1-1|.|TRBV6-5|once
CASFRGAFF
TGTGCCAGCTTCAGGGGAGCTTTCTTT
>TRBJ2-2|.|TRBV14|.
CASSQDVVTANTGELFF
TGTGCCAGCAGCCAAGACGTGGTCACAGCGAACACCGGGGAGCTGTTTTTT
>TRBJ1-1|.|TRBV12-5|.
CASALLPFSLMNTEAFF
TGTGCTAGTGCCTTATTACCTTTTAGTCTGATGAACACTGAAGCTTTCTTT